The T cell receptor (beta chain) described here comes from a study of OX40 agonist ivuxolimab in advanced cancers. Some clones are missing from TCRdb's copy, which holds only in-frame ones; the method was immunoSEQ multiplex PCR. The table shows 55,000 to 75,000 clones, with about nine tenths occurring only once. Trimming pared 7 bases from V and 9 bases from J, leaving 16 bases between. Germline CDR1 SGHAT, CDR2 FQNNGV. This CDR3 has 12 amino acids. The material sequenced was CD4+ or CD8+ T cells sorted from blood, taken in a trial of the OX40 agonist ivuxolimab. The rearrangement links TRBV11-2 to TRBJ2-7, with D maybe TRBD2 (6 bases). This TCR was sampled from an adult with an advanced solid tumor such as melanoma, head and neck, liver or kidney cancer. CDR3 DNA: TGTGCCAGCACGGGACTGGAGGGAGCGCAGTACTTC. Amino acids: CASTGLEGAQYF.